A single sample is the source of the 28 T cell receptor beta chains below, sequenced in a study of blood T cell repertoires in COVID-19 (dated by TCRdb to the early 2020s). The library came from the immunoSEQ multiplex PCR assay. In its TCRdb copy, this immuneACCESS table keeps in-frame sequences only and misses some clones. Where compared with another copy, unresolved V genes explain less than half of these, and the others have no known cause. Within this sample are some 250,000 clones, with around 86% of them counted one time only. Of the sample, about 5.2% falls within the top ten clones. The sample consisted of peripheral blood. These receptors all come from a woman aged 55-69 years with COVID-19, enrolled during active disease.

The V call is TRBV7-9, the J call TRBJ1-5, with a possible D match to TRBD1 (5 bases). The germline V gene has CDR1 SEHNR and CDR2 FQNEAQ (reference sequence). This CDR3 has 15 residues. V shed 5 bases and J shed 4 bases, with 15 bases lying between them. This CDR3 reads CASSPWGEGNQPQHF. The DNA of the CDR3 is TGTGCCAGCAGCCCGTGGGGGGAGGGGAATCAGCCCCAGCATTTT.

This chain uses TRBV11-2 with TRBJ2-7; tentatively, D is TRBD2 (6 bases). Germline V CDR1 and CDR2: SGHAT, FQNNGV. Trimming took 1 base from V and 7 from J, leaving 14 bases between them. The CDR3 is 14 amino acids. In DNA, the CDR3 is TGTGCCAGCAGCTTAGTGCGGGGAACCGGGGAGCAGTACTTC. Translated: CASSLVRGTGEQYF.

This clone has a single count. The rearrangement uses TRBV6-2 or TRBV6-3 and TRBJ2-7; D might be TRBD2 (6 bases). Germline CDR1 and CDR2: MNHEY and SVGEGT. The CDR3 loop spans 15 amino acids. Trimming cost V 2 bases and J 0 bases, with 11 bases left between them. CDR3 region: CASSYGGTLSYEQYF. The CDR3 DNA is TGTGCCAGCAGTTACGGAGGGACTCTCTCCTACGAGCAGTACTTC.

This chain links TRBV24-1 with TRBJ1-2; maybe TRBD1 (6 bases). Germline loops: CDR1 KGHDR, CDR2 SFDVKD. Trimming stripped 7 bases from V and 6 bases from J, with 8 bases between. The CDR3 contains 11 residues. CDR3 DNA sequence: TGTGCCACCAGGGGGGCAAATGGCTACACCTTC. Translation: CATRGANGYTF.

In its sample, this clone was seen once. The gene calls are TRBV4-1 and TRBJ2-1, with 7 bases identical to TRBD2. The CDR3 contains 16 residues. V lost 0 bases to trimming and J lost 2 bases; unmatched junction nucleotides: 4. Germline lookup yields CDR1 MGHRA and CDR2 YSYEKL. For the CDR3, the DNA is TGCGCCAGCAGCCAAGATATAGCGGGTGCCTACAATGAGCAGTTCTTC. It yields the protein CASSQDIAGAYNEQFF.

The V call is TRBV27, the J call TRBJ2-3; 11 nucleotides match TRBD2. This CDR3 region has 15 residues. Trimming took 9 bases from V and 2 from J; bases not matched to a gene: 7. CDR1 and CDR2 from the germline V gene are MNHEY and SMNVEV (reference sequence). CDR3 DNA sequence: TGTGCCAGTAAAACGGGACTAGCGGTCACAGATACGCAGTATTTT. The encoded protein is CASKTGLAVTDTQYF.

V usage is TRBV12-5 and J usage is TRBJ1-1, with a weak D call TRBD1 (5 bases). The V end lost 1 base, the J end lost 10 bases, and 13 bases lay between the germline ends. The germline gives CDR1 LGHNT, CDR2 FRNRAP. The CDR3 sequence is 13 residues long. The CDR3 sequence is CASGLATGLGAFF. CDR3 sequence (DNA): TGTGCTAGTGGTTTGGCAACAGGTCTCGGAGCTTTCTTT.

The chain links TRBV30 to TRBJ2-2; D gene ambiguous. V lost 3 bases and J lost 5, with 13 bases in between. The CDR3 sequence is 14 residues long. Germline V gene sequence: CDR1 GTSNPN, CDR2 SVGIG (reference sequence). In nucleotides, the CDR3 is TGTGCCTGGAGCGCAATAGCTGGGACCGGGGAGCTGTTTTTT. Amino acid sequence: CAWSAIAGTGELFF.

CDR3 nucleotides: TGTGCCAGCAGCCAGGACCTGACAGCTCCCTATGGCTACACCTTC. It codes for CASSQDLTAPYGYTF. V gene TRBV3-1 (or the pseudogene TRBV3-2) combines with J gene TRBJ1-2; a weak D match, TRBD1 (5 bases). CDR3 size: 15 residues. Germline V CDR1 and CDR2: LGHDT, YNNKEL (reference sequence). V lost 3 bases and J lost 4, with 15 bases in between.

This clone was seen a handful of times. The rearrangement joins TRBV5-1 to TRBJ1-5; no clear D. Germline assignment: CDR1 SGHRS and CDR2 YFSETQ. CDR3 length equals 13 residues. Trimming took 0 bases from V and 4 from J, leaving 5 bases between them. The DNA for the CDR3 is TGCGCCAGCAGCTTGGACAGAAATCAGCCCCAGCATTTT. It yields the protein CASSLDRNQPQHF.

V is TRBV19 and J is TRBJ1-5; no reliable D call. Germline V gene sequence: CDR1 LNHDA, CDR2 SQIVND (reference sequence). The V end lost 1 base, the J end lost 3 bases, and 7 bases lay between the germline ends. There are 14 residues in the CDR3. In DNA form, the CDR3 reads TGTGCCAGTAGTATAGTGGAGTACAATCAGCCCCAGCATTTT. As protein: CASSIVEYNQPQHF.

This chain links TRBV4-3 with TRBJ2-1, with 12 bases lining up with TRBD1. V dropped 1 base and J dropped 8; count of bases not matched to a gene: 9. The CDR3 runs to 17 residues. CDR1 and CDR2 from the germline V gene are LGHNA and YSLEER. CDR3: CASSQVTGTGGRYEQFF. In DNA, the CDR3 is TGCGCCAGCAGCCAAGTAACCGGGACAGGGGGCAGGTATGAGCAGTTCTTC.

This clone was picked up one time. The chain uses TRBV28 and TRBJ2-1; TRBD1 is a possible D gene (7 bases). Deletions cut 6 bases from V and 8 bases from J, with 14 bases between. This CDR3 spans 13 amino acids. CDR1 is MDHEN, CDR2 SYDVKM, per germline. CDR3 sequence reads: CASRPGGRHEQFF. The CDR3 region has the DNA TGTGCCAGCAGACCAGGGGGGAGGCATGAGCAGTTCTTC.

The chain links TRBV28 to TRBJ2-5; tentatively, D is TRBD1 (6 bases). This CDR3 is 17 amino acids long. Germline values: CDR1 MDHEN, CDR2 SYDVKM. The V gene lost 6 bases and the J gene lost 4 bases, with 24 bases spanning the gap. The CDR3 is CASRKSPGQRGRETQYF. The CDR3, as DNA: TGTGCCAGCAGGAAATCTCCGGGCCAAAGGGGGAGAGAGACCCAGTACTTC. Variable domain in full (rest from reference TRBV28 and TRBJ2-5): DVKVTQSSRYLVKRTGEKVFLECVQDMDHENMFWYRQDPGLGLRLIYFSYDVKMKEKGDIPEGYSVSREKKERFSLILESASTNQTSMYLCASRKSPGQRGRETQYFGPGTRLLVL.

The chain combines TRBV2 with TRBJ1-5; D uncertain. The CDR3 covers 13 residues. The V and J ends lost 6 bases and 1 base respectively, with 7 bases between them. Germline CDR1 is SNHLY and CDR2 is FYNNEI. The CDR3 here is CASRPRSNQPQHF. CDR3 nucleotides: TGTGCCAGCAGACCACGGAGCAATCAGCCCCAGCATTTT. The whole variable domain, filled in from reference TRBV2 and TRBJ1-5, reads EPEVTQTPSHQVTQMGQEVILRCVPISNHLYFYWYRQILGQKVEFLVSFYNNEISEKSEIFDDQFSVERPDGSNFTLKIRSTKLEDSAMYFCASRPRSNQPQHFGDGTRLSIL.

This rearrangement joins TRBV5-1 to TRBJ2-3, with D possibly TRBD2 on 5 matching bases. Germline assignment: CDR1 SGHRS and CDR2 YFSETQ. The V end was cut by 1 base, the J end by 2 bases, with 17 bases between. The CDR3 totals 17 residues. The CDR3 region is CASSLLSRAQFTDTQYF. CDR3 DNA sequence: TGCGCCAGCAGCTTGTTATCGAGGGCCCAATTCACAGATACGCAGTATTTT.

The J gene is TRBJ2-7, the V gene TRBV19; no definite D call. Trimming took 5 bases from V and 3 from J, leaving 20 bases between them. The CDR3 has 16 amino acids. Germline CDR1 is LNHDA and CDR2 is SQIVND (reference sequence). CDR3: CASSAKMSLSYYEQYF. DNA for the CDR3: TGTGCCAGTAGTGCCAAAATGAGCCTCTCCTACTACGAGCAGTACTTC.

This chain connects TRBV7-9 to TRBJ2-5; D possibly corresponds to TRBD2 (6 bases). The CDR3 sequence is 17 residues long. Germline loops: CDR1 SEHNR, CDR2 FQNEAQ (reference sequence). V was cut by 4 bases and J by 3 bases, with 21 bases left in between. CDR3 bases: TGTGCCAGCAGCTGGATGGGGAGTGGAGGGTCGGAAGAGACCCAGTACTTC. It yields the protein CASSWMGSGGSEETQYF.

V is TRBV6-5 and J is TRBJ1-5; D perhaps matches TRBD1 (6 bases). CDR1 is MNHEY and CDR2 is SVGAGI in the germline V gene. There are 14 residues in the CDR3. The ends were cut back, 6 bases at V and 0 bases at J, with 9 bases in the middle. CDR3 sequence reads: CASSQGISNQPQHF. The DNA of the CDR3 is TGTGCCAGCAGCCAGGGGATTAGCAATCAGCCCCAGCATTTT.

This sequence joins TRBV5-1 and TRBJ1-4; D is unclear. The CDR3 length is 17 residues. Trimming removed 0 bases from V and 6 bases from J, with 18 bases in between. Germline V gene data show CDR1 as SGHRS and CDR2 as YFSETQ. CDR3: CASSLGAGTRRDEKLFF. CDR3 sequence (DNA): TGCGCCAGCAGCTTGGGGGCAGGTACTAGGAGGGATGAAAAACTGTTTTTT.

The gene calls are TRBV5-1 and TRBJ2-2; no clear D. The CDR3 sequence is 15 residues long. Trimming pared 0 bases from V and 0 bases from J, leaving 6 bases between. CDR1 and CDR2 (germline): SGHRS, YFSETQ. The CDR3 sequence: CASSLDNANTGELFF. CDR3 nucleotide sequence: TGCGCCAGCAGCTTGGACAACGCGAACACCGGGGAGCTGTTTTTT.

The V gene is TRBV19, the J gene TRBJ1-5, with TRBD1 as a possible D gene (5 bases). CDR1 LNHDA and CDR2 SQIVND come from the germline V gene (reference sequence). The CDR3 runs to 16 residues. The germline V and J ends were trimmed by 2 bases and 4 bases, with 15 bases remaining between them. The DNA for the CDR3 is TGTGCCAGTAGTATATTCGCAGGGCCCCAAAATCAGCCCCAGCATTTT. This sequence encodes CASSIFAGPQNQPQHF.

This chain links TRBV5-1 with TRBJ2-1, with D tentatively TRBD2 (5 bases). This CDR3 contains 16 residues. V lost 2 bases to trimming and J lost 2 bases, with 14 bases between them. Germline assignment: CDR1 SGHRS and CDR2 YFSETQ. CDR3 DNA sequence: TGCGCCAGCAGCTTATATCAGCGACTAACCTACAATGAGCAGTTCTTC. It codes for CASSLYQRLTYNEQFF.

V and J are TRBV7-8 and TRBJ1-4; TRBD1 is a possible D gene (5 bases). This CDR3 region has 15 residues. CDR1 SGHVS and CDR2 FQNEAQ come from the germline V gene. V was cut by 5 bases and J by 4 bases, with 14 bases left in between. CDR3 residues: CASSRTRGYNEKLFF. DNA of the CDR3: TGTGCCAGCAGCCGCACTCGGGGGTATAATGAAAAACTGTTTTTT.

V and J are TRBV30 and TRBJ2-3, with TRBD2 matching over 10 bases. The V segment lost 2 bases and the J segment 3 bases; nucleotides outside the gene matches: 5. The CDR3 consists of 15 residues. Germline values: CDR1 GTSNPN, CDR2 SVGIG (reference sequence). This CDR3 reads CAWSLKAGGTDTQYF. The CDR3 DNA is TGTGCCTGGAGTCTCAAAGCGGGAGGGACAGATACGCAGTATTTT.

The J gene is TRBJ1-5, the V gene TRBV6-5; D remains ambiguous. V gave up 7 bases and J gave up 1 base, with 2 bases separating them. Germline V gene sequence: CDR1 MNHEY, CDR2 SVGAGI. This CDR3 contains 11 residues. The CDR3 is CASTSNQPQHF. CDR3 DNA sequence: TGTGCCAGCACAAGCAATCAGCCCCAGCATTTT.

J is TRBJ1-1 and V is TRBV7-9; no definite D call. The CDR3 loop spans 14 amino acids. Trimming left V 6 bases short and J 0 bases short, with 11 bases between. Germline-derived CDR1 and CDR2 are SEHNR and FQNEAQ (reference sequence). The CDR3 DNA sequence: TGTGCCAGCAGTTTACCTTCGGTGAACACTGAAGCTTTCTTT. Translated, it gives CASSLPSVNTEAFF.

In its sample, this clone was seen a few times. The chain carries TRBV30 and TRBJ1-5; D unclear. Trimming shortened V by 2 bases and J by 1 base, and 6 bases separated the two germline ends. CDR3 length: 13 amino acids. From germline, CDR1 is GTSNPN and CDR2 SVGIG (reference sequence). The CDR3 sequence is CAWSLESNQPQHF. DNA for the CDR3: TGTGCCTGGAGTTTAGAGAGCAATCAGCCCCAGCATTTT. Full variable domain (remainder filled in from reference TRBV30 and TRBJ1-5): SQTIHQWPATLVQPVGSPLSLECTVEGTSNPNLYWYRQAAGRGLQLLFYSVGIGQISSEVPQNLSASRPQDRQFILSSKKLLLSDSGFYLCAWSLESNQPQHFGDGTRLSIL.